The clone carrying this T cell receptor (beta chain) was counted between two and nine times. What it binds is not known. The data originate from a study of T cell repertoires in cytomegalovirus infection. For the study at large: TCR beta signatures that were public indicated CMV infection and matching HLA type. General study findings and limits: Cumulative frequency of public TCR beta families picked out carriers of CMV plus the relevant HLA.

The length of the CDR3 is 16 residues. Germline V lookup: CDR1 MDHEN, CDR2 SYDVKM. Trimming left V 6 bases short and J 0 bases short, with 17 bases between. Via MiXCR, TCRdb re-called the reads, giving one row per CDR3 protein. Counted here are roughly 920,000 distinct CDR3 sequences, roughly 31% occurring once; the ten biggest clones make up roughly 13%. This specimen consisted of cultured CD8+ T cells from PBMCs, obtained from culture after CMV antigen stimulation. This chain connects TRBV28 to TRBJ1-1; perhaps TRBD1 as D (6 bases). The sequence derives from a human donor in good health (CMV status not recorded). Some clones in this sample may be carry-over from other donors' samples. CDR3 in DNA: TGTGCCAGCAGCCGGAGAGGGGGTTACATGAACACTGAAGCTTTCTTT. Protein product: CASSRRGGYMNTEAFF. Filled out from reference TRBV28 and TRBJ1-1, the complete variable domain reads DVKVTQSSRYLVKRTGEKVFLECVQDMDHENMFWYRQDPGLGLRLIYFSYDVKMKEKGDIPEGYSVSREKKERFSLILESASTNQTSMYLCASSRRGGYMNTEAFFGQGTRLTVV.